Listed here are 2 T cell receptor beta chains from one sample, sequenced in a study of identical twins. TCRdb analysed the 5' RACE reads with MiXCR anew, one entry per CDR3 protein. The sample holds about 290,000 distinct CDR3 sequences, around 9.7% seen once. This sample was also put to use in a study of yellow fever vaccine responses in identical twins.

Sample: CD8+ T cells sorted from blood. Every receptor here comes from a woman under 30 in good health.

V usage is TRBV7-9 and J usage is TRBJ2-7; D tentatively reads TRBD1 or TRBD2 (5 bases each). With 5 bases removed from V and 0 bases from J, the gap between germline ends came to 14 bases. CDR1 SEHNR and CDR2 FQNEAQ come from the germline V gene (reference sequence). The CDR3 has 15 residues. The CDR3 loop reads CASSPHRDHSYEQYF. The DNA for the CDR3 is TGTGCCAGCAGCCCCCACCGGGACCACTCCTACGAGCAGTACTTC.

This clonotype was seen a handful of times. The rearrangement uses TRBV12-3 or TRBV12-4 and TRBJ2-1; TRBD2 matches at 7 bases. This CDR3 is 16 amino acids long. V was clipped by 2 bases and J by 4 bases; unmatched bases: 8. DNA of the CDR3: TGTGCCAGCAGTTTAAGGCCTAGCGGAATTTACAATGAGCAGTTCTTC. Its translation is CASSLRPSGIYNEQFF.